The next 4 T cell receptor beta chains were all read from a single sample in a study of blood T cells in healthy people across ages. Together with a sample-barcoded 5' primer, a J-beta primer mix was included in a second PCR lasting roughly 6 to 12 cycles. TCRdb independently ran MiXCR on the 5' RACE reads; one entry per CDR3 protein. The sample has about 290,000 distinct CDR3 sequences; 25% to 30% are singletons. Material: blood. The receptor set was obtained from a woman in her sixties or seventies in good health.

This clonotype turned up a few times. The V and J genes are TRBV4-1 and TRBJ2-3, with D hard to call. CDR1 MGHRA and CDR2 YSYEKL come from the germline V gene. V lost 2 bases to trimming and J lost 9 bases, with 9 bases between them. This CDR3 spans 12 amino acids. DNA for the CDR3: TGCGCCAGCAGCCAAACTCCCGGCACGCAGTATTTT. Protein product: CASSQTPGTQYF.

The chain combines TRBV5-1 with TRBJ1-2, with 10 bases fitting TRBD1. CDR1 SGHRS and CDR2 YFSETQ come from the germline V gene. This CDR3 has 15 residues. V dropped 4 bases and J dropped 6; count of bases not matched to a gene: 9. The CDR3 protein is CASSAQTGGGNGYTF. The CDR3 DNA reads as TGCGCCAGCAGCGCTCAGACAGGGGGCGGGAATGGCTACACCTTC.

The chain couples TRBV7-2 to TRBJ1-4; D may be TRBD1 (5 bases). V gave up 5 bases and J gave up 7 bases, with 17 bases separating them. The CDR3 is 15 residues long. Germline CDR1 SGHTA, CDR2 FQGNSA. The CDR3 DNA follows: TGTGCCAGCAGCCCCCCCCCGGGGGTAGGTGAAAAACTGTTTTTT. Its protein is CASSPPPGVGEKLFF.

The chain couples TRBV10-3 to TRBJ2-7, with 7 bases lining up with TRBD2. The ends lost 2 bases at V and 0 bases at J; junction bases unmatched: 10. This CDR3 has 17 residues. Germline V gene sequence: CDR1 ENHRY, CDR2 SYGVKD. The CDR3 region has the DNA TGTGCCATCAGTGAGGGCCTCATGCGGGAGCCCTCCTACGAGCAGTACTTC. This codes for CAISEGLMREPSYEQYF.